The 30 T cell receptor beta chains in this list originate from one sample, sequenced in a study of blood T cell repertoires in COVID-19 (TCRdb year 2020). Library preparation used the immunoSEQ multiplex PCR assay. As stored in TCRdb, this immuneACCESS dataset retains in-frame rearrangements with V and J assigned. A fraction of the clones does not appear; measured against another copy, unresolved V genes explain less than half of the discrepancy, and the remainder lacks a known reason. The sample table shows 65,000 or so clones, and over 60% are seen once. The ten largest clones add up to approximately 6.4% of the sample. The specimen sequenced was peripheral blood. These receptor sequences come from a woman aged 50 to 60 with active or convalescent COVID-19.

This clone appeared once. The chain joins TRBV7-9 to TRBJ1-1; 7 positions agree with TRBD1. Germline CDR1 SEHNR, CDR2 FQNEAQ (reference sequence). Germline trimming cut 0 bases from V and 4 bases from J; bases unmatched to any gene: 5. The CDR3 is 15 amino acids. For the CDR3, the DNA is TGTGCCAGCAGCTTAGCAGGGGGCCGGGGCACTGAAGCTTTCTTT. This translates into CASSLAGGRGTEAFF.

The chain recombines TRBV29-1 with TRBJ2-5; D uncertain. The CDR3 length is 13 residues. The germline CDR1 and CDR2 sequences are SQVTM and ANQGSEA. Trimming shortened V by 1 base and J by 7 bases, and 13 bases separated the two germline ends. DNA for the CDR3: TGCAGCGTTGAAGTTACCCGACTCCGGACCCAGTACTTC. Translated, it gives CSVEVTRLRTQYF.

The chain has TRBV5-4 and TRBJ2-3; weak D call: TRBD1 (6 bases). This CDR3 is built from 17 residues. Between the trimmed V and J ends, which lost 4 bases and 3 bases, there was a span of 21 bases. CDR1 is SGHNT, CDR2 YYREEE, per germline (reference sequence). CDR3 bases: TGTGCCAGCAGCCAAACTAACAGGGTACTTGGGACAGATACGCAGTATTTT. Its protein product is CASSQTNRVLGTDTQYF.

The chain uses TRBV2 and TRBJ2-3; TRBD2 aligns across 8 bases. The CDR3 totals 16 residues. The trim removed 5 bases at V and 0 bases at J, leaving 7 bases unmatched. The germline CDR1 and CDR2 sequences are SNHLY and FYNNEI. The CDR3 sequence: CASSIPTSASTDTQYF. The CDR3 nucleotides read TGTGCCAGCAGTATACCGACTAGCGCGAGCACAGATACGCAGTATTTT.

Here the CDR3 DNA reads TGCGCCAGCAGCCAAGAAGGGCCAGGGTGGACCTACGAGCAGTACTTC. This encodes CASSQEGPGWTYEQYF. The V call is TRBV4-3, the J call TRBJ2-7; D is perhaps TRBD1 (5 bases). Germline V gene sequence: CDR1 LGHNA, CDR2 YSLEER. The CDR3 is made up of 16 amino acids. V gave up 0 bases and J gave up 2 bases, with 14 bases separating them.

This clone was seen a handful of times. A read error may account for a junction end that differs from germline. V gene TRBV7-7 combines with J gene TRBJ1-1; D is unclear. The CDR3 is 13 amino acids. The germline CDR1 and CDR2 sequences are SSHAT and FNYEAQ (reference sequence). This CDR3 is CASSRVSGTEAFF. The CDR3 DNA sequence: TGTGCTAGCAGCCGAGTTTCCGGCACTGAAGCTTTCTTT. The variable domain in full, completed from reference TRBV7-7 and TRBJ1-1, reads GAGVSQSPRYKVTKRGQDVTLRCDPISSHATLYWYQQALGQGPEFLTYFNYEAQPDKSGLPSDRFSAERPEGSISTLTIQRTEQRDSAMYRCASSRVSGTEAFFGQGTRLTVV.

The V gene is TRBV5-6, the J gene TRBJ2-1, with D hard to call. The V gene's germline CDR1 is SGHDT and CDR2 YYEEEE. There are 14 residues in the CDR3. V was pared by 5 bases and J by 0 bases, with 9 bases between. CDR3 sequence (DNA): TGTGCCAGCAGGAGTGAAAGCTCCTACAATGAGCAGTTCTTC. Its translation: CASRSESSYNEQFF. Looking up the rest from reference TRBV5-6 and TRBJ2-1 gives the full variable domain: DAGVTQSPTHLIKTRGQQVTLRCSPKSGHDTVSWYQQALGQGPQFIFQYYEEEERQRGNFPDRFSGHQFPNYSSELNVNALLLGDSALYLCASRSESSYNEQFFGPGTRLTVL.

This clone was recorded once. This sequence joins TRBV5-1 and TRBJ2-5; possible D gene TRBD2, 5 bases. The V gene's germline CDR1 is SGHRS and CDR2 YFSETQ. CDR3 length: 14 amino acids. The V end was cut by 1 base, the J end by 2 bases, with 9 bases between. CDR3 DNA: TGCGCCAGCAGCTTGATCGGGGATCAAGAGACCCAGTACTTC. Protein: CASSLIGDQETQYF.

J is TRBJ2-7 and V is TRBV2, with 7 bases identical to TRBD1. CDR1 and CDR2 from the germline V gene are SNHLY and FYNNEI. V lost 6 bases and J lost 0; bases outside the gene matches: 5. There are 14 residues in the CDR3. Written as DNA, the CDR3 is TGTGCCAGCAGGAACAGGGGAACCTCCTACGAGCAGTACTTC. Translating gives CASRNRGTSYEQYF.

The genes are TRBV27 and TRBJ2-1; perhaps TRBD2 as D (6 bases). The V and J ends lost 1 base and 7 bases respectively, with 23 bases between them. In germline, CDR1 is MNHEY, CDR2 SMNVEV (reference sequence). This CDR3 contains 18 residues. CDR3 in amino acids: CASSLFRPAGISGNEQFF. The CDR3 DNA is TGTGCCAGCAGTTTATTTCGCCCAGCGGGCATCTCCGGGAATGAGCAGTTCTTC.

The chain is built from TRBV6-4 and TRBJ2-3, with TRBD1 matching over 7 bases. The length of the CDR3 is 13 residues. The germline gives CDR1 MRHNA, CDR2 SNTAGT. V was pared by 2 bases and J by 10 bases, with 6 bases of the junction left unmatched. The CDR3 region has the DNA TGTGCCAGCAGTGACCGACAGGGATTCCCGCAGTATTTT. It is translated as CASSDRQGFPQYF.

The chain combines TRBV13 with TRBJ2-7, with 7 bases matching TRBD2. The CDR3 consists of 16 residues. Germline loops: CDR1 PRHDT, CDR2 FYEKMQ (reference sequence). The trim removed 5 bases at V and 6 bases at J, leaving 16 bases unmatched. CDR3 coding DNA: TGTGCCAGCAGCATCAGGACTAGGTATGTGGGCATCGAGCAGTACTTC. Its translation: CASSIRTRYVGIEQYF.

This clone was counted a few times. The chain has TRBV30 and TRBJ1-2; D may be TRBD1 (5 bases). Between the trimmed V and J ends, which lost 7 bases and 8 bases, there was a span of 20 bases. Per the germline V gene, CDR1 is GTSNPN and CDR2 is SVGIG (reference sequence). The CDR3 contains 13 residues. For the CDR3, the DNA is TGTGCCTTCCCCCAGGGAGGAGTAAGGGGCTACACCTTC. This codes for CAFPQGGVRGYTF.

The chain carries TRBV2 and TRBJ2-5; 8 nucleotides match TRBD2. CDR1 and CDR2 (germline): SNHLY, FYNNEI. This CDR3 is 14 amino acids long. V shed 6 bases and J 4 bases; nucleotides not matched to a gene: 7. The chain's CDR3 is CASRETSEGETQYF. The CDR3 DNA sequence: TGTGCCAGCAGGGAGACTAGCGAGGGAGAGACCCAGTACTTC.

V usage is TRBV6-5 and J usage is TRBJ2-5, with 7 bases that match TRBD1. Trimming took 6 bases from V and 0 from J; bases not matched to a gene: 7. The CDR3 consists of 15 residues. Looked up from germline, CDR1 is MNHEY and CDR2 is SVGAGI. The CDR3 reads CASRATGTYQETQYF. The CDR3 region has the DNA TGTGCCAGCAGGGCGACAGGGACGTACCAAGAGACCCAGTACTTC.

This clone was seen just once. The chain carries TRBV24-1 and TRBJ1-2, with TRBD1 as a possible D gene (5 bases). Germline loops: CDR1 KGHDR, CDR2 SFDVKD. There are 13 residues in the CDR3. Trimming removed 9 bases at V and 3 bases at J, with 13 bases between. The CDR3 DNA sequence: TGTGCCACCGGGGGGGAAGTCGACTATGGCTACACCTTC. It encodes CATGGEVDYGYTF.

The V call is TRBV27, the J call TRBJ2-2; 14 bases line up with TRBD2. The V and J ends lost 6 bases and 6 bases, in that order; junction bases with no gene match: 15. The CDR3 runs to 19 residues. From germline, CDR1 is MNHEY and CDR2 SMNVEV (reference sequence). CDR3 sequence: CASRPSGTSGSLLAGELFF. The CDR3 nucleotides are TGTGCCAGCAGGCCCTCCGGGACTAGCGGGAGTCTGTTAGCCGGGGAGCTGTTTTTT.

This chain connects TRBV19 to TRBJ1-2, with 7 bases aligning to TRBD1. The CDR3 is 12 residues long. The V and J ends lost 6 bases and 8 bases, in that order; junction bases with no gene match: 6. Looked up from germline, CDR1 is LNHDA and CDR2 is SQIVND (reference sequence). The CDR3 DNA sequence: TGTGCCAGTAGGGACAGGTTTTGCGGCTACACCTTC. This translates into CASRDRFCGYTF.

The genes are TRBV6-2 or TRBV6-3 and TRBJ1-2; D unresolved. With 0 bases removed from V and 6 bases from J, the gap between germline ends came to 14 bases. Germline values: CDR1 MNHEY, CDR2 SVGEGT. The CDR3 is made up of 15 amino acids. CDR3 residues: CASSYSRGATHGYTF. In nucleotides, the CDR3 is TGTGCCAGCAGTTACTCCCGAGGAGCCACCCATGGCTACACCTTC.

The chain joins TRBV9 to TRBJ1-3; D gene ambiguous. Trimming stripped 0 bases from V and 0 bases from J, with 10 bases between. This CDR3 is 16 amino acids long. Germline-derived CDR1 and CDR2 are SGDLS and YYNGEE. For the CDR3, the DNA is TGTGCCAGCAGCGTAGTAGAGGCAGCCTCTGGAAACACCATATATTTT. Protein: CASSVVEAASGNTIYF.

The chain links TRBV19 to TRBJ1-1; the match to TRBD1 covers 9 bases. V was pared by 7 bases and J by 1 base, with 7 bases of the junction left unmatched. Germline V gene lookup returns CDR1 LNHDA and CDR2 SQIVND (reference sequence). The CDR3 loop spans 15 amino acids. The chain's CDR3 is CASTRTGVRNTEAFF. For the CDR3, the DNA is TGTGCCAGTACCCGGACAGGGGTCCGGAACACTGAAGCTTTCTTT.

The rearrangement uses TRBV15 and TRBJ2-3, with TRBD1 as a possible D gene (6 bases). The CDR3 length is 16 residues. Trimming took off 5 bases at V and 1 base at J, with 16 bases between the two ends. Germline V lookup: CDR1 LNHNV, CDR2 YYDKDF (reference sequence). Written as DNA, the CDR3 is TGTGCCACCAGCTCCAGAACAGGGAGCGGCACAGATACGCAGTATTTT. The encoded protein is CATSSRTGSGTDTQYF.

The chain employs TRBV7-6 and TRBJ1-5; D uncertain. Trimming removed 1 base at V and 0 bases at J, with 16 bases between. Germline V gene sequence: CDR1 SGHVS, CDR2 FNYEAQ. The CDR3 totals 18 residues. The CDR3 nucleotides read TGTGCCAGCAGCTTAGAGGTCCCAGGAACTTTTAGCAATCAGCCCCAGCATTTT. This codes for CASSLEVPGTFSNQPQHF.

J is TRBJ2-3 and V is TRBV5-1, with 7 positions matching TRBD2. The junction had 5 bases not matched to a gene; V was cut back by 0 bases and J by 1 base. CDR1 and CDR2 from the germline V gene are SGHRS and YFSETQ. The CDR3 is 16 amino acids. The CDR3 DNA sequence: TGCGCCAGCAGCTTGGCCCCCCTAGCGGGCACAGATACGCAGTATTTT. This translates into CASSLAPLAGTDTQYF.

This clone was seen a few times. The chain has TRBV9 and TRBJ2-3; 8 nucleotides align to TRBD2. Germline V lookup: CDR1 SGDLS, CDR2 YYNGEE. Trimming removed 1 base from V and 5 bases from J; junction bases left unmatched: 0. The CDR3 spans 13 residues. The CDR3: CASSVLAGDTQYF. CDR3 in DNA: TGTGCCAGCAGCGTACTAGCGGGAGATACGCAGTATTTT. Based on the CDR3 plus reference TRBV9 and TRBJ2-3, the full variable domain is DSGVTQTPKHLITATGQRVTLRCSPRSGDLSVYWYQQSLDQGLQFLIQYYNGEERAKGNILERFSAQQFPDLHSELNLSSLELGDSALYFCASSVLAGDTQYFGPGTRLTVL.

The chain has TRBV29-1 and TRBJ1-3, with D possibly being TRBD1 (5 bases). CDR3 size: 11 residues. The V gene's germline CDR1 is SQVTM and CDR2 ANQGSEA. Here the CDR3 reads CTAGEGNTIYF. DNA of the CDR3: TGCACCGCGGGGGAGGGAAACACCATATATTTT.

The V call is TRBV18, the J call TRBJ2-5; 9 bases are shared with TRBD1. CDR1 and CDR2 (germline): KGHSH, LQKENI. This CDR3 region has 14 residues. V lost 3 bases, J lost 4 bases, and 3 bases stayed unmatched. CDR3 loop: CASSPGQGRETQYF. As DNA, the CDR3 is TGTGCCAGCTCACCGGGACAGGGACGAGAGACCCAGTACTTC.

J is TRBJ2-2 and V is TRBV27; D may be TRBD1 (5 bases). Deletions cut 7 bases from V and 3 bases from J, with 12 bases between. Looked up from germline, CDR1 is MNHEY and CDR2 is SMNVEV (reference sequence). CDR3 length: 14 amino acids. CDR3 bases: TGTGCCAGCACCCCCGCAGGGTACACCGGGGAGCTGTTTTTT. Translating gives CASTPAGYTGELFF.

V and J are TRBV3-1 (or the pseudogene TRBV3-2) and TRBJ2-1, with TRBD2 matching 13 bases. The germline V gene encodes CDR1 LGHDT and CDR2 YNNKEL (reference sequence). V was pared by 4 bases and J by 8 bases, with 8 bases of the junction left unmatched. The CDR3 has 16 residues. In DNA form, the CDR3 reads TGTGCCAGCAGCCCCGGGGCTGGACTAGCGGGAGATGAGCAGTTCTTC. It encodes CASSPGAGLAGDEQFF.

The rearrangement uses TRBV5-1 and TRBJ2-2; 7 bases agree with TRBD2. CDR1 is SGHRS, CDR2 YFSETQ, per germline. V trimming: 5 bases; J trimming: 3 bases; junction bases outside the gene matches: 7. The CDR3 covers 15 residues. CDR3 nucleotides: TGCGCCAGCAGTTCCGGGACTACGTACACCGGGGAGCTGTTTTTT. Translated: CASSSGTTYTGELFF.